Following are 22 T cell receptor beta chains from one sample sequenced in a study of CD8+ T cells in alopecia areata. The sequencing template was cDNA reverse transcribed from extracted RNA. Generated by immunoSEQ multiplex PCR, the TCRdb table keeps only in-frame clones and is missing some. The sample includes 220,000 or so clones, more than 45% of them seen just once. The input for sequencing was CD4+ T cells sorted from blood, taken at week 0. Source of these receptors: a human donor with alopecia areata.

The CDR3 is CSVPPSGRAVNEQFF. CDR3 DNA sequence: TGCAGCGTCCCTCCTAGCGGGAGGGCCGTCAATGAGCAGTTCTTC. The chain employs TRBV29-1 and TRBJ2-1, with TRBD2 matching over 12 bases. V lost 6 bases, J lost 6 bases, and 9 bases stayed unmatched. CDR3 size: 15 residues. Germline-derived CDR1 and CDR2 are SQVTM and ANQGSEA.

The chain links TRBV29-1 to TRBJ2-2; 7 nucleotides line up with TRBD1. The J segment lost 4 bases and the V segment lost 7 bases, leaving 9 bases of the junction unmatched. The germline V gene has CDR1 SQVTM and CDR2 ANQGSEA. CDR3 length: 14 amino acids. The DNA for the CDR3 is TGCAGCGCTAGGGGGCGTGTCGGCACCGGGGAGCTGTTTTTT. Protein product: CSARGRVGTGELFF.

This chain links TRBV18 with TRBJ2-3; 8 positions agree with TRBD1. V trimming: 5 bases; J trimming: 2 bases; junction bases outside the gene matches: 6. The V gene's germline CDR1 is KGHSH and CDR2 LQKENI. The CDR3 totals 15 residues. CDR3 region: CASSGQGSHTDTQYF. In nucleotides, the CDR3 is TGTGCCAGCTCAGGACAGGGTTCACACACAGATACGCAGTATTTT.

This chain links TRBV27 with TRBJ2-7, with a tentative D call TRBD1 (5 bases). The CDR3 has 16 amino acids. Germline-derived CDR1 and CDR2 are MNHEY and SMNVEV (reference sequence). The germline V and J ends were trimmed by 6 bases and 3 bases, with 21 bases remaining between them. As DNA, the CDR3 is TGTGCCAGCAGACGATACGACAGTCTGAAAATCTACGAGCAGTACTTC. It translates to CASRRYDSLKIYEQYF.

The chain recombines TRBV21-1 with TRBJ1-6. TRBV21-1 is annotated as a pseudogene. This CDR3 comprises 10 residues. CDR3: CASSYSPLHF. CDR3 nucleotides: TGTGCCAGCAGCTATTCACCCCTCCACTTT.

The CDR3 loop reads CASMKRASDTEAFF. As DNA, the CDR3 is TGCGCCAGCATGAAGAGGGCGAGTGACACTGAAGCTTTCTTT. The chain uses TRBV5-1 and TRBJ1-1; D is unclear. The CDR3 is made up of 14 amino acids. Trimming cost V 6 bases and J 3 bases, with 15 bases left between them. CDR1 is SGHRS and CDR2 is YFSETQ in the germline V gene.

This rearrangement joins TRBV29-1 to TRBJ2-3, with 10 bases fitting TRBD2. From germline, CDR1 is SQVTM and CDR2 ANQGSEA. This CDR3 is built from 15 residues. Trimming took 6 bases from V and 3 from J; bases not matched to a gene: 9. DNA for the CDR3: TGCAGCGTCGATCCGTTAGCGGGGGGAACAGATACGCAGTATTTT. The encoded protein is CSVDPLAGGTDTQYF.

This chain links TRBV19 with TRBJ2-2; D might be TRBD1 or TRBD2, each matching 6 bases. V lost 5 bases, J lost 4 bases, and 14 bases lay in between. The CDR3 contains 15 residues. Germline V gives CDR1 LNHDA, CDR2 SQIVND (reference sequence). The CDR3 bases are TGTGCCAGTAGTTGGGGGGCACACCGCACCGGGGAGCTGTTTTTT. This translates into CASSWGAHRTGELFF. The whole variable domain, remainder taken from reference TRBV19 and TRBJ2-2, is DGGITQSPKYLFRKEGQNVTLSCEQNLNHDAMYWYRQDPGQGLRLIYYSQIVNDFQKGDIAEGYSVSREKKESFPLTVTSAQKNPTAFYLCASSWGAHRTGELFFGEGSRLTVL.

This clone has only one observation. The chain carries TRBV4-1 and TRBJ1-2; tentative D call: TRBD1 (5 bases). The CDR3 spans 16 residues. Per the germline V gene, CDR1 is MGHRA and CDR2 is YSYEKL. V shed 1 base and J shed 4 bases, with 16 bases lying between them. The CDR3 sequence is CASSQASGTGPYGYTF. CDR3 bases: TGCGCCAGCAGCCAAGCTTCCGGGACCGGCCCCTATGGCTACACCTTC.

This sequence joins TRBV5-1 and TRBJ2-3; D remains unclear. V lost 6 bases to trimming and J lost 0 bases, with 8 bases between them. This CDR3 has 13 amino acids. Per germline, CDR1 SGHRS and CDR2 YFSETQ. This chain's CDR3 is CASKAFSTDTQYF. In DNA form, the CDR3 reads TGCGCCAGCAAGGCGTTCAGCACAGATACGCAGTATTTT. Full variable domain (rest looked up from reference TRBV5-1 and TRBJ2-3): KAGVTQTPRYLIKTRGQQVTLSCSPISGHRSVSWYQQTPGQGLQFLFEYFSETQRNKGNFPGRFSGRQFSNSRSEMNVSTLELGDSALYLCASKAFSTDTQYFGPGTRLTVL.

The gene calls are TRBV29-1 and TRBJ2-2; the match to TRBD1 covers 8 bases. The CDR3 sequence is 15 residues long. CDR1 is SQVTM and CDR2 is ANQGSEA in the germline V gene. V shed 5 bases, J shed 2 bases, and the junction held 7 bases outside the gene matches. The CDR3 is CSVSQDRVNTGELFF. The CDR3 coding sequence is TGCAGCGTTTCCCAGGACAGGGTTAACACCGGGGAGCTGTTTTTT.

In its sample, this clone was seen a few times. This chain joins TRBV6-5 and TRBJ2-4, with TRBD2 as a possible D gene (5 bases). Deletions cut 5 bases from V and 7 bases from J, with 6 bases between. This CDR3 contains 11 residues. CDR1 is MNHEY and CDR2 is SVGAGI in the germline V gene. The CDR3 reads CASSRRNIQYF. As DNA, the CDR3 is TGTGCCAGCAGTCGGAGGAACATTCAGTACTTC.

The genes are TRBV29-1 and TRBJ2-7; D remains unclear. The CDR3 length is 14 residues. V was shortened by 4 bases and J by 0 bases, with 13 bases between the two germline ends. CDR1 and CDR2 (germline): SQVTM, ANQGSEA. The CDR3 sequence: CSVGVRGNSYEQYF. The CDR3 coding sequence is TGCAGCGTTGGTGTCCGTGGAAACTCCTACGAGCAGTACTTC.

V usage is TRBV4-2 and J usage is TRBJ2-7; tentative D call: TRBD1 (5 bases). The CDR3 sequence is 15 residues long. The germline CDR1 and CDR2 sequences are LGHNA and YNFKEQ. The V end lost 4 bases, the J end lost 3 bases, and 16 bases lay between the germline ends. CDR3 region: CASSLGSGADYEQYF. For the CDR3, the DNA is TGTGCCAGCAGCCTCGGATCTGGGGCTGACTACGAGCAGTACTTC.

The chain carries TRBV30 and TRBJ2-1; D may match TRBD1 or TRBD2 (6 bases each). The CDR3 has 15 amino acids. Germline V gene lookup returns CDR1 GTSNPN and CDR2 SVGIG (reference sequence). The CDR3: CAGGTGTTRYNEQFF. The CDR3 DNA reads TGTGCGGGGGGCACCGGGACAACGAGATACAATGAGCAGTTCTTC. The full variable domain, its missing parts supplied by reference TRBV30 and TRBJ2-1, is SQTIHQWPATLVQPVGSPLSLECTVEGTSNPNLYWYRQAAGRGLQLLFYSVGIGQISSEVPQNLSASRPQDRQFILSSKKLLLSDSGFYLCAGGTGTTRYNEQFFGPGTRLTVL.

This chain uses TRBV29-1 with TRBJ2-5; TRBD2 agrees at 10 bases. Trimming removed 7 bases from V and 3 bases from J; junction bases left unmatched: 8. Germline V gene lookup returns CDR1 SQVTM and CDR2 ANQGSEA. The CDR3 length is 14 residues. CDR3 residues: CSGSTSGRKETQYF. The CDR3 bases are TGCAGCGGGTCGACTAGCGGGCGGAAAGAGACCCAGTACTTC.

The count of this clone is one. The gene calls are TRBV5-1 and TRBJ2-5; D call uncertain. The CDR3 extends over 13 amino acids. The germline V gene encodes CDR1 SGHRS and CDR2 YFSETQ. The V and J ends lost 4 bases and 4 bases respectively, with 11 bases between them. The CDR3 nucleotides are TGCGCCAGCAGCGCCAGTGATGGAGAGACCCAGTACTTC. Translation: CASSASDGETQYF. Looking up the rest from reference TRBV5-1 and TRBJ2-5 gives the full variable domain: KAGVTQTPRYLIKTRGQQVTLSCSPISGHRSVSWYQQTPGQGLQFLFEYFSETQRNKGNFPGRFSGRQFSNSRSEMNVSTLELGDSALYLCASSASDGETQYFGPGTRLLVL.

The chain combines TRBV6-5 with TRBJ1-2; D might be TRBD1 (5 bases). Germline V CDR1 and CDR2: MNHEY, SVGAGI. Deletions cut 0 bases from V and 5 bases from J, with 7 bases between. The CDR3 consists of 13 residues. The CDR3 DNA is TGTGCCAGCAGTTACTCCGAGGGGTATGGCTACACCTTC. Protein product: CASSYSEGYGYTF.

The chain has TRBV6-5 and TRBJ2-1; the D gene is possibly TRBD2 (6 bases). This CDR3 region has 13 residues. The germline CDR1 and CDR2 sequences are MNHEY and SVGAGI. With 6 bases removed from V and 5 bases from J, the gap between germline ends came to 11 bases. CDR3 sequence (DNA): TGTGCCAGCAGGGGCGGGAACCACAATGAGCAGTTCTTC. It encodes CASRGGNHNEQFF.

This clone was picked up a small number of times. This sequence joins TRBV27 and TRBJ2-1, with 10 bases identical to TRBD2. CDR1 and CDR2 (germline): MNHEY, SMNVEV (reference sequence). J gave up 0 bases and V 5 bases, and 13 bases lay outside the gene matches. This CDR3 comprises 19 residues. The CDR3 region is CASSPQGLARQGSYNEQFF. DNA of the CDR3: TGTGCCAGCAGTCCCCAGGGACTAGCGCGACAAGGCTCCTACAATGAGCAGTTCTTC.

This chain's CDR3 is CASSVRQSSYEQYF. The CDR3 DNA sequence: TGTGCCAGCAGCGTCAGACAAAGCTCCTACGAGCAGTACTTC. The chain has TRBV9 and TRBJ2-7; D unresolved. Germline CDR1 reads SGDLS; CDR2 reads YYNGEE. With 2 bases removed from V and 0 bases from J, the gap between germline ends came to 9 bases. The CDR3 contains 14 residues.

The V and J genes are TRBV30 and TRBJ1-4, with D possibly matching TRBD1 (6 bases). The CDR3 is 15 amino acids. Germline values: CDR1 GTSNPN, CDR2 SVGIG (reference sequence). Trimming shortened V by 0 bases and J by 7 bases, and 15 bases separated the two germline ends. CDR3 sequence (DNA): TGTGCCTGGAGTGTACCTGGGGGGCTTGTTGAAAAACTGTTTTTT. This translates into CAWSVPGGLVEKLFF. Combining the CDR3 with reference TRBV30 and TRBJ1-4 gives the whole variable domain SQTIHQWPATLVQPVGSPLSLECTVEGTSNPNLYWYRQAAGRGLQLLFYSVGIGQISSEVPQNLSASRPQDRQFILSSKKLLLSDSGFYLCAWSVPGGLVEKLFFGSGTQLSVL.